This is a list of T cell receptor beta chains from one sample in a study of T cells expressing NK-cell markers. With the 5' RACE reads reprocessed, TCRdb shows one record per CDR3 protein and no DNA. This sample carries hundreds of thousands of distinct CDR3 sequences, with more than 3.5% going to the ten biggest clones. The source material was blood T cells: a sorted CD56 or NKG2C T cell subset, CD4+ or CD8+ T cells, or bulk PBMC T cells (not recorded which). These receptor sequences come from a woman between 18 and 75 years old in good health. CDR3s include the opening cysteine and the closing phenylalanine or tryptophan.

>TRBV20-1|TRBJ2-1
CSARLAGGPSSYNEQFF
>TRBV7-9|TRBJ2-1
CASSGTPIMDNEQFF
>TRBV19|TRBJ2-7
CASRDRAAEQYF
>TRBV7-9|TRBJ1-4
CASSPGRNNEKLFF
>TRBV4-2|TRBJ1-2
CASSHPDRYGYTF
>TRBV29-1|TRBJ2-5
CSVELVQETQYF
>TRBV7-2|TRBJ1-1
CASSRQYHTEAFF
>TRBV29-1|TRBJ2-7
CSVGGGYEQYF
>TRBV5-5|TRBJ1-1
CASRIQDRRNTEAFF
>TRBV20-1|TRBJ2-1
CSARTARGGNEQFF
>TRBV20-1|TRBJ1-3
CSARVRGAEGNTIYF
>TRBV28|TRBJ2-2
CASSSSTSGTRRAGELFF
>TRBV5-1|TRBJ2-2
CASSLKAGVGTGELFF
>TRBV9|TRBJ2-3
CASSAHGRGLTDTQYF
>TRBV7-2|TRBJ1-4
CASSLRGRANEKLFF
>TRBV4-3|TRBJ2-2
CASSQGGGLTGELFF
>TRBV7-8|TRBJ2-3
CASSQGTDTQYF
>TRBV7-2|TRBJ2-4
CASSLAGTGTKKNIQYF
>TRBV6-5|TRBJ2-7
CASSYHGSGRAANEQYF
>TRBV6-1|TRBJ1-4
CASTTIQGAWEKLFF
>TRBV7-8|TRBJ2-5
CASSLNRPGGQETQYF
>TRBV11-2|TRBJ2-1
CASKTYTWDEQFF
>TRBV5-1|TRBJ2-1
CASSSYLGTSKGREQFF
>TRBV5-5|TRBJ1-3
CASSTGQGSSGNTIYF
>TRBV29-1|TRBJ2-1
CSIGRQAYNEQFF
>TRBV12-3/TRBV12-4|TRBJ1-4
CASNDRGQAAGATNEKLFF
>TRBV18|TRBJ2-1
CASSPQTSGNEQFF
>TRBV12-3/TRBV12-4|TRBJ1-1
CASKTRTGRSTEAFF
>TRBV23-1|TRBJ1-1
CASKGPKDQNTEAFF
>TRBV12-3/TRBV12-4|TRBJ1-3
CASSLRDKPGNTIYF
>TRBV29-1|TRBJ2-5
CSVGLAGGLETQYF
>TRBV7-2|TRBJ1-1
CASSLGFAAGLAFF
>TRBV28|TRBJ2-7
CASKRNYEQYF
>TRBV12-3/TRBV12-4|TRBJ2-7
CASSLEGGSGYEQYF
>TRBV7-9|TRBJ2-7
CASSFGQPSYEQYF
>TRBV20-1|TRBJ2-7
CSAPPTGKGYEQYF
>TRBV27|TRBJ2-5
CASSSPPQETQYF
>TRBV5-4|TRBJ2-1
CASSLATNSYNEQFF
>TRBV19|TRBJ2-7
CASSMSGREQYF
>TRBV12-3/TRBV12-4|TRBJ1-1
CASSLTGVRVTEAFF
>TRBV5-1|TRBJ2-1
CASSEDSSYNEQFF
>TRBV11-2|TRBJ2-1
CASSFGRAYNEQFF
>TRBV20-1|TRBJ2-7
CSGASKISYEQYF
>TRBV7-3|TRBJ2-1
CASSFGAYNEQFF
>TRBV7-2|TRBJ2-1
CASSLGSGGAVNEQFF
>TRBV5-6|TRBJ2-5
CASRLGLAAIKETQYF
>TRBV7-2|TRBJ2-3
CASSSDLASTDTQYF
>TRBV18|TRBJ1-5
CASSPISRNQPQHF
>TRBV7-2|TRBJ2-2
CASSLTPLNTGELFF
>TRBV7-2|TRBJ1-6
CASSPKTGAYNSPLHF
>TRBV18|TRBJ1-2
CASSPGGPNISF
>TRBV3-1|TRBJ2-3
CASSQGVLAGADTQYF
>TRBV29-1|TRBJ2-1
CSVEEGRALSYNEQFF
>TRBV6-2/TRBV6-3|TRBJ2-1
CASSYRSGRTENNEQFF
>TRBV9|TRBJ1-2
CASSPTSGGYTF
>TRBV5-6|TRBJ1-1
CASSSRQTGLMNTEAFF
>TRBV21-1|TRBJ2-2
CASSTGLTNTGELFF